This paragraph covers one T cell receptor (beta chain) sequence. In the study's own analysis: Quantification of nucleated cells was approximated via reference gene primer amplification. Produced via immunoSEQ multiplex PCR; TCRdb's table is partial and in-frame only. The D gene and trimming were derived from the DNA, and the V and J assignments and clone size from that table. The sample shows 300,000 to 400,000 clones, 80% to 90% of them seen only once. The Seattle site enrolled patients during active infection and followed them longitudinally. This sample was included in a study of blood T cell repertoires in COVID-19. Study-level information: Material from acute and convalescent COVID-19 was sourced from the United States, Italy and Spain. The analysed material was cDNA or gDNA that came from T cells, B-cell-depleted T cells, or PBMCs.

The specimen sequenced was peripheral blood. The TCR comes from a man aged 25 to 45 with COVID-19, enrolled during active disease.

The CDR3 nucleotides are TGTGCCAGCAACATGTACCGTAGCCTAGAGCAGTTCTTC. Its protein is CASNMYRSLEQFF. J is TRBJ2-1 and V is TRBV7-9; D not resolved. CDR1 and CDR2 (germline): SEHNR, FQNEAQ (reference sequence). Trimming removed 7 bases at V and 10 bases at J, with 17 bases between. This CDR3 spans 13 amino acids.